This T cell receptor beta chain comes out of a study of T cell responses to AZD1222 COVID-19 vaccine. This table comes from immunoSEQ multiplex PCR, and its TCRdb copy is limited to in-frame clones, with some not included. The sample shows 180,000 or so clones, about 90% of them seen only once. The source material was peripheral blood, sampled 28 days after the second AZD1222 dose. The origin of this receptor is an adult who received the AZD1222 COVID-19 vaccine.

DNA of the CDR3: TGTGCCAGCAGCCTCCCGGCGATTGAAAAACTGTTTTTT. It translates to CASSLPAIEKLFF. The gene calls are TRBV7-2 and TRBJ1-4, with D hard to call. V gave up 5 bases and J gave up 7 bases, with 11 bases separating them. This CDR3 contains 13 residues. Germline lookup yields CDR1 SGHTA and CDR2 FQGNSA.